The rows below give T cell receptor beta chains drawn from one sample of a study of blood T cell repertoires in COVID-19. The data were produced by immunoSEQ multiplex PCR, yet TCRdb's version contains in-frame clones alone and is incomplete. The sample consists of more than 150,000 clones, about 88% of them appearing once. What was sequenced was peripheral blood. The receptors were gathered from a young man with acute or convalescent COVID-19. CDR3s include the opening cysteine and the closing phenylalanine or tryptophan.

cdr3_aa v_call
CASRGVVESPLHF TRBV6-5
CASSPTGGTGNTIYF TRBV6-5
CASSPGLLYGYTF TRBV6-5
CASSGGQGTPGELFF TRBV5-1
CASSYFMDSYGYTF TRBV7-9
CAWGGQGRQPQHF TRBV30
CASSQSLGTLFGYTF TRBV3-1/TRBV3-2
CSVRGGSNQPQHF TRBV29-1
CASSQGSVDSGNTIYF TRBV4-1
CASSLQGRVNSPLHF TRBV18
CASSQTGKRGYTF TRBV3-1/TRBV3-2
CASSRGRVKTGELFF TRBV7-9
CASSSGTGGFQQFF TRBV11-2
CSAVGGFGYTF TRBV20-1
CSSRTGTDTQYF TRBV29-1
CASSKTGRNEKLFF TRBV18
CATSDSLGGGQETQYF TRBV24-1
CASSPEGQGYEQYF TRBV9
CASSSGTGISTDTQYF TRBV7-6
CASSFQGTQGYTF TRBV5-1
CASSLDFTLGYNEQFF TRBV7-7
CASSTTGAGQPQHF TRBV19
CASSPSRAEAFF TRBV3-1/TRBV3-2
CASSGTGGVGGEKLFF TRBV28
CASSSPGTSGGKNTGELFF TRBV6-2/TRBV6-3
CASTPSAGPDTQYF TRBV5-1
CASQKPGGRDYGYTF TRBV19
CASSGHLNTEAFF TRBV2
CASGGTGTYSTDTQYF TRBV12-5
CASSPQGEETQYF TRBV11-3
CASRKQNQPQHF TRBV12-3/TRBV12-4
CASSWGANYGYTF TRBV12-3/TRBV12-4
CAWSTSGSEKLFF TRBV30
CASSRDSYSNSPLHF TRBV6-5
CASSSSVGTVGNTIYF TRBV7-3
CASSQDRGIAKNIQYF TRBV14
CASSIIEAGGASYGYTF TRBV19
CASSSVENTEAFF TRBV19
CASSPSYGMTDTQYF TRBV19
CASSPVRDRGNQPQHF TRBV18
CASSNGGLYNEQFF TRBV27
CASSPRQPNTEAFF TRBV18
CASTPMGGEKETQYF TRBV7-7
CASRETDRVDQPQHF TRBV6-1
CASSEVAGGLVGGNQPQHF TRBV2
CASSSGTGFDEQFF TRBV19
CASSPDRERTEAFF TRBV11-2
CASSGQGADTQYF TRBV19
CASWGGTGLTDTQYF TRBV2
CASTAQGANYGYTF TRBV19
CASSLQGGVETEAFF TRBV5-1
CAWSGVQETQYF TRBV30
CASSYEDGYTF TRBV6-6
CASSLRRTTNEKLFF TRBV7-2
CASSQAARDSGDQPQHF TRBV4-2
CASSQVKHEQFF TRBV3-1/TRBV3-2
CASSQDLGGLDQAFF TRBV4-1
CASSLDPGNTIYF TRBV5-1
CAISEGSTDTQYF TRBV10-3